Here is one T cell receptor beta chain with its context. Its antigen is unknown. No clone much larger than this one lies a single base away; base qualities are absent. This record belongs to a study of post-analysis software for immune sequencing data (dated by TCRdb to the mid-2010s). Some background on the complete study: Relapsing-remitting, secondary progressive and progressive-relapsing multiple sclerosis were recorded as disease courses, and subtype annotation was lacking for some patients. A subset of samples was prepared in parallel using single-end sample barcoding, then pooled and co-amplified after Illumina adapter ligation. The multiple sclerosis patient repertoires were compared with 11 previously published healthy control repertoires from donors aged 6 to 25 years. What the work shows at the level of the full study, not this receptor alone: Direct clustering with F measure showed strong co-clustering of samples prepared in the same batch, prompting a batch-effect correction. Patients showed significantly higher frequencies than controls for several TRBV segments, among them TRBV5-6, TRBV5-1 and TRBV20-1. Multiple sclerosis patients had significantly lower normalized Chao1 diversity than controls, a result that suggests substantial peripheral T-cell clonal expansion. The control group was slightly older than the multiple sclerosis patient group.

Library preparation used PCR. Sequenced using an Illumina HiSeq 2500. To reduce PCR and sequencing biases, unique molecular identifiers were built into the TCR beta cDNA libraries. Every 1 to 10 million input T cells yielded roughly 500,000 cDNA molecules, meaning each molecule approximated one T cell. The patient libraries were prepared and sequenced with the same protocol used for the earlier healthy control dataset. Samples belonging to the same batch were prepared together, multiplexed and sequenced on a shared HiSeq lane. Regarding the original processing steps: Raw barcoded reads were processed with MIGEC, and single-read molecular identifier groups were discarded before consensus assembly and CDR3 extraction. VDJtools was used for post-analysis of the clonotype tables, with diversity normalized by down-sampling every dataset to the smallest sample size. In repertoire overlap clustering, CDR3 amino acid sequences, but not nucleotide sequences, were matched to correct batch-related cross-sample contamination. Through fastp at Q25 and MiXCR, TCRdb rebuilt clones from the public reads, retaining in-frame beta chains. Every distinct CDR3 protein forms one entry, paired with its most common genes and DNA. For this entry, the V and J calls and clone size follow TCRdb and not the study's own pipeline. Recorded for this sample are 800,000 to 950,000 distinct CDR3 sequences; roughly 50% of them occurred a single time. Of the sample, about 4.8% falls within the top ten clones.

TCR beta repertoires were profiled from peripheral blood of roughly 13 young patients with multiple sclerosis to demonstrate the VDJtools post-analysis software. The patients with multiple sclerosis were children and adolescents between roughly 6 and 17 years of age. The germline V gene (reference sequence) sets CDR1 to LNHNV and CDR2 to YYDKDF. Trimming costs V 0 bases and J 7 bases, and their ends lie 6 bases apart. The CDR3 runs 12 residues from the cysteine to the phenylalanine. Only the CDR3 portion is preserved as DNA: 36 bases, with reading frame beginning at the first base. The sequencing sample was made of blood. This chain is built from TRBV15 and TRBJ1-2; no D gene is confidently identified. This TCR was recovered from a girl aged 5-17 years with multiple sclerosis. In nucleotide form, the sequence is TGTGCCACCAGCAGAGATCGGGGTGGCTACACCTTC. This is translated as CATSRDRGGYTF.